This entry is about one TCR beta chain. Its antigen is currently unknown. The CDR3 runs 15 residues. Germline V CDR1 and CDR2: SGHAT, FQNNGV. With 4 bases removed from V and 1 base from J, the gap between germline ends came to 14 bases. This sample was taken from a study of cytomegalovirus exposure and HLA in healthy donors. PCR involved 60 Vbeta and 13 Jbeta primers. The repertoire was sequenced with immunoSEQ multiplex PCR; TCRdb's copy has only in-frame clones and lacks some. The sample has 110,000 or so clones; about 72% are singletons. Whole-study findings and limits: Most of the TCR beta V segments (in an earlier analysis) were productive either about 87% or about 30% of the time. A later analysis linked around 15,000 TCR beta sequences to HLA alleles at 0.05 false discovery rate.

The TCR was taken from a man in his fifties in good health and CMV-seropositive. V usage is TRBV11-2 and J usage is TRBJ2-7, with D maybe TRBD1 (6 bases). The source material was PBMCs. The CDR3 region has the DNA TGTGCCAGCAGCTCTGTTCGCCAGGGGTCCTACGAGCAGTACTTC. Translated: CASSSVRQGSYEQYF.